Presented here are 4 T cell receptor beta chains from one specimen sequenced in a study of identical twins (dated by TCRdb to between 2015 and 2016). Receptor libraries were prepared by 5' RACE. Sequenced on an Illumina HiSeq 2000. Through fastp at Q25 and MiXCR, TCRdb rebuilt clones from the public reads, retaining in-frame beta chains. Rows are unified per CDR3 protein, each entry keeping the most common DNA and genes. This sample comprises 250,000 or so distinct CDR3 sequences, about 13% of them detected only once. Clones ranked in the top ten supply roughly 4.2% of the sample. This same sample was also part of a study on yellow fever vaccine responses in identical twins.

Sequencing was done on a sample of memory (CD45RO+) T cells sorted from blood. The cell subset or site label on this specimen signifies: CD45RO+ enriched T cells. These receptors originate from a woman in her late teens or twenties in good health.

This clonotype was detected only a few times. CDR3 region: CASSKTGDVGEQYF. The CDR3 DNA reads as TGTGCCAGCTCCAAGACAGGGGACGTCGGCGAGCAGTACTTC. The rearrangement uses TRBV18 and TRBJ2-7; 8 bases map to TRBD1. Germline V lookup: CDR1 KGHSH, CDR2 LQKENI. The CDR3 runs 14 residues. V lost 6 bases and J lost 6; bases outside the gene matches: 10.

The chain combines TRBV5-6 with TRBJ2-7; D is ambiguous. The CDR3 is 13 residues long. V was clipped by 2 bases and J by 6 bases, with 12 bases between them. The germline V gene has CDR1 SGHDT and CDR2 YYEEEE. The CDR3 DNA reads as TGTGCCAGCAGCTTCGCGGTCGGAAGCGAGCAGTACTTC. Translation gives CASSFAVGSEQYF.

This clonotype was detected only a few times. The chain is built from TRBV7-8 and TRBJ2-3, with 7 bases that match TRBD2. The junction had 2 bases not matched to a gene; V was cut back by 3 bases and J by 2 bases. This CDR3 comprises 14 residues. Germline assignment: CDR1 SGHVS and CDR2 FQNEAQ. The CDR3 loop reads CASSFGTTTDTQYF. The CDR3 DNA reads as TGTGCCAGCAGCTTCGGGACTACCACAGATACGCAGTATTTT.

The rearrangement joins TRBV20-1 to TRBJ2-2; 9 bases are shared with TRBD1. Germline V lookup: CDR1 DFQATT, CDR2 SNEGSKA (reference sequence). There are 14 residues in the CDR3. The ends lost 6 bases at V and 3 bases at J; junction bases unmatched: 5. This chain's CDR3 is CSASRTGDTGELFF. DNA for the CDR3: TGCAGTGCGAGTAGGACAGGGGACACCGGGGAGCTGTTTTTT.